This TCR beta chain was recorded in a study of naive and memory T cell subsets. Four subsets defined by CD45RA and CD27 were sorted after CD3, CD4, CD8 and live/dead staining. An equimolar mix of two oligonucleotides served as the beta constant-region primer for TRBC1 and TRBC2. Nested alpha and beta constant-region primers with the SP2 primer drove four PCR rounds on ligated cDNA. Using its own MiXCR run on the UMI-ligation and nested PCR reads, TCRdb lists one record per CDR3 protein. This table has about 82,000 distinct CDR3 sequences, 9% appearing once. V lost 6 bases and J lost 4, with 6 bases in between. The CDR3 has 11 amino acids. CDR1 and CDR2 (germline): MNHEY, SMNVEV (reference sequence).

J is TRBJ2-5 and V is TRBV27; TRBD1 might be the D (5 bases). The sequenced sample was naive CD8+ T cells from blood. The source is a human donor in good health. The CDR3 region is CASRTGETQYF. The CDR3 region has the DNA TGTGCCAGCAGAACAGGAGAGACCCAGTACTTC.